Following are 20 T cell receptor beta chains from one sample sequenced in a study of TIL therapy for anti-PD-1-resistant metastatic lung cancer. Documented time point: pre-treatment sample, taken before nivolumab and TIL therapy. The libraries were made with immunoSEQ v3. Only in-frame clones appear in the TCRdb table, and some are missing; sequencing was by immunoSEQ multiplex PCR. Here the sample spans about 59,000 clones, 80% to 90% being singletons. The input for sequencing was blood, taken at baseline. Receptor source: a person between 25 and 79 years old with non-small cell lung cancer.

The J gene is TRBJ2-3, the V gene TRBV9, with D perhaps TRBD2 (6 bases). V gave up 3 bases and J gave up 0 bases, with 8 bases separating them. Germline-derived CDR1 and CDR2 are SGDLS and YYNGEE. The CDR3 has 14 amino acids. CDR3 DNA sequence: TGTGCCAGCAGCGCCCTAGCGAGCACAGATACGCAGTATTTT. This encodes CASSALASTDTQYF.

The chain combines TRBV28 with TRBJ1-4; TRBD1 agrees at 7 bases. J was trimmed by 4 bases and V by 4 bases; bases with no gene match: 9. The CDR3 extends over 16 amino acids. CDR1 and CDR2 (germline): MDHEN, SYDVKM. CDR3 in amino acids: CASSSQTGARNEKLFF. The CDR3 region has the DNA TGTGCCAGCAGTTCCCAAACAGGGGCCCGTAATGAAAAACTGTTTTTT.

This chain's CDR3 is CASSFTAGYNSPLHF. DNA of the CDR3: TGTGCCAGCAGCTTTACGGCGGGGTATAATTCACCCCTCCACTTT. The chain uses TRBV5-4 and TRBJ1-6; D is unresolved. CDR3 length: 15 amino acids. Trimming pared 2 bases from V and 4 bases from J, leaving 10 bases between. Germline CDR1 reads SGHNT; CDR2 reads YYREEE (reference sequence).

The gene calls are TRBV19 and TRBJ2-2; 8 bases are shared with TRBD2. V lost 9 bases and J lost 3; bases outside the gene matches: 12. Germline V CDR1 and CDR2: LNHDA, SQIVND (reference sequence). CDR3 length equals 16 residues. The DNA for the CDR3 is TGTGCCAGCTCGAGTCCGGGGGGGACGGACACCGGGGAGCTGTTTTTT. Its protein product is CASSSPGGTDTGELFF.

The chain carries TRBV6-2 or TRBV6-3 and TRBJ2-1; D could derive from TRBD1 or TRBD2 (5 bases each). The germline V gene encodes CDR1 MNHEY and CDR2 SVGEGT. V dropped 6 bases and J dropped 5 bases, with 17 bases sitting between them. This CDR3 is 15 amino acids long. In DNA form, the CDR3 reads TGTGCCAGCAGCTCCGACTGGGACCTCAACAATGAGCAGTTCTTC. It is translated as CASSSDWDLNNEQFF.

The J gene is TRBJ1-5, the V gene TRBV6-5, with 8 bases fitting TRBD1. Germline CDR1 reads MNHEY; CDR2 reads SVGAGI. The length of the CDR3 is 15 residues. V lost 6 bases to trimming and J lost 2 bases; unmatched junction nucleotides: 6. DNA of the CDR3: TGTGCCAGCAGCTTGGACAGGGACGGCAATCAGCCCCAGCATTTT. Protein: CASSLDRDGNQPQHF.

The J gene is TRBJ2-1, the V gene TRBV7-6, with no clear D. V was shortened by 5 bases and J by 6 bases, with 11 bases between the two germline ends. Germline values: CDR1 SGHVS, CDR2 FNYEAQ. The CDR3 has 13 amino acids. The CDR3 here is CASSPNAGNEQFF. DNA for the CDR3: TGTGCCAGCAGCCCTAATGCAGGCAATGAGCAGTTCTTC.

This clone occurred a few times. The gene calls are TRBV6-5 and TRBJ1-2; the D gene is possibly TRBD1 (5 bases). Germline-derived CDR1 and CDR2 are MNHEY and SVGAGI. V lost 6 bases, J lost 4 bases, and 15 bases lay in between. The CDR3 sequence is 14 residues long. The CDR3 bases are TGTGCCAGCAGGCCCGAAGGGGCCTTCTATGGCTACACCTTC. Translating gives CASRPEGAFYGYTF.

CDR3 loop: CATQTGADTGELFF. The CDR3, as DNA: TGTGCCACGCAAACAGGGGCGGACACCGGGGAGCTGTTTTTT. V is TRBV15 and J is TRBJ2-2, with TRBD1 identical over 7 bases. Germline CDR1 is LNHNV and CDR2 is YYDKDF (reference sequence). Losses at the gene ends were 9 bases for V and 3 bases for J; bases not matched to a gene: 7. This CDR3 comprises 14 residues. The full variable domain, completed using reference TRBV15 and TRBJ2-2, is DAMVIQNPRYQVTQFGKPVTLSCSQTLNHNVMYWYQQKSSQAPKLLFHYYDKDFNNEADTPDNFQSRRPNTSFCFLDIRSPGLGDTAMYLCATQTGADTGELFFGEGSRLTVL.

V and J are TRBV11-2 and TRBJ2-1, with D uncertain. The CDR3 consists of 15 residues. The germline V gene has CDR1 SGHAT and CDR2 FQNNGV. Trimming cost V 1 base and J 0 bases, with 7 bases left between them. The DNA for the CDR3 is TGTGCCAGCAGCTTAGGGCAGAGCTCCTACAATGAGCAGTTCTTC. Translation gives CASSLGQSSYNEQFF.

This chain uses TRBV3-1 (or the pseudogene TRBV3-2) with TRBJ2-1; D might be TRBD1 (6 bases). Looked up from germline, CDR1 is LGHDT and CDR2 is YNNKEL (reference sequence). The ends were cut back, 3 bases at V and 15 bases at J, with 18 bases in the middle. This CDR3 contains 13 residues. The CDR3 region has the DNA TGTGCCAGCAGCCAGGGCTGGGGGCCACCCATGTTCTTC. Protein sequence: CASSQGWGPPMFF.

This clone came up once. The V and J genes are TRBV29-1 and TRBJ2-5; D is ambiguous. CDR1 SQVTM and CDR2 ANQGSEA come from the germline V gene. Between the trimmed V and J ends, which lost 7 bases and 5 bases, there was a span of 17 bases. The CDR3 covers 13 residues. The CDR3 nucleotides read TGCAGCGCGAGGTTCATCCTCCGGGAGACCCAGTACTTC. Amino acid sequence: CSARFILRETQYF.

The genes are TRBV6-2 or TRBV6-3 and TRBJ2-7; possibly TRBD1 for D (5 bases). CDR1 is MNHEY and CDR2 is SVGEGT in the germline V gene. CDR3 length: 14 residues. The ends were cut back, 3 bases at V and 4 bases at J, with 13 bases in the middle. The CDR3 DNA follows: TGTGCCAGCAGTTATGGGCGAACAGGATACGAGCAGTACTTC. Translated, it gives CASSYGRTGYEQYF.

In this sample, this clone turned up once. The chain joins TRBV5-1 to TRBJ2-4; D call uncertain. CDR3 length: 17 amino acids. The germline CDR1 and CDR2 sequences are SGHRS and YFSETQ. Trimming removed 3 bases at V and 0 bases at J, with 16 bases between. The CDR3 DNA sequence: TGCGCCAGCAGCTCCGAAGCACAGACCCGAGCCAAAAACATTCAGTACTTC. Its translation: CASSSEAQTRAKNIQYF.

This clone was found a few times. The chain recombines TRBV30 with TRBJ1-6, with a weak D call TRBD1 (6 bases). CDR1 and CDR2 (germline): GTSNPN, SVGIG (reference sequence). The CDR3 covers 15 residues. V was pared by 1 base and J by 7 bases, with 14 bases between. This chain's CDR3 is CAWSAQGFHNSPLHF. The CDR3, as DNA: TGTGCCTGGAGTGCCCAGGGGTTTCACAATTCACCCCTCCACTTT. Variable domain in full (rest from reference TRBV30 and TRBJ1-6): SQTIHQWPATLVQPVGSPLSLECTVEGTSNPNLYWYRQAAGRGLQLLFYSVGIGQISSEVPQNLSASRPQDRQFILSSKKLLLSDSGFYLCAWSAQGFHNSPLHFGNGTRLTVT.

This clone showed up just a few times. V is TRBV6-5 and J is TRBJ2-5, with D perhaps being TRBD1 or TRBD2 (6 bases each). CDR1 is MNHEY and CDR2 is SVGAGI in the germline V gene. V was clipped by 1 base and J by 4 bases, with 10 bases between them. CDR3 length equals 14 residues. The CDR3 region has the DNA TGTGCCAGCAGTTACTTCAGGGGAGGAGAGACCCAGTACTTC. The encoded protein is CASSYFRGGETQYF.

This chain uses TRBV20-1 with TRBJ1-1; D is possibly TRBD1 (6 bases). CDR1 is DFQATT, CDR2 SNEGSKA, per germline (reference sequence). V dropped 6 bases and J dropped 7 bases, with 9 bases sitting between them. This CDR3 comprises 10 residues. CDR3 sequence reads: CSARTVEAFF. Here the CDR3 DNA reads TGCAGTGCAAGGACAGTTGAAGCTTTCTTT.

CDR3 sequence (DNA): TGTGCCAGCAGCTTGGGTGGTTCACTCGAGACCCAGTACTTC. Encoded protein: CASSLGGSLETQYF. The rearrangement joins TRBV5-4 to TRBJ2-5; D is unresolved. The ends were cut back, 0 bases at V and 5 bases at J, with 11 bases in the middle. In germline, CDR1 is SGHNT, CDR2 YYREEE (reference sequence). The CDR3 covers 14 residues.

CDR3 nucleotide sequence: TGTGCCAGCAGCCCAAAGGGGGGGATCGATGAGCAGTTCTTC. This codes for CASSPKGGIDEQFF. The V and J genes are TRBV11-2 and TRBJ2-1; maybe TRBD2 (7 bases). The CDR3 is made up of 14 amino acids. With 5 bases removed from V and 8 bases from J, the gap between germline ends came to 16 bases. The V gene's germline CDR1 is SGHAT and CDR2 FQNNGV.

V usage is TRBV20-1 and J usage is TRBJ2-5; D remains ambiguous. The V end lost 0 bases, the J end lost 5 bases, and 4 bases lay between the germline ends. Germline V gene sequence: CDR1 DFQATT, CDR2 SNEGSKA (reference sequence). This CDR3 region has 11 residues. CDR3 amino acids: CSARDYETQYF. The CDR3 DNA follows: TGCAGTGCTAGAGATTACGAGACCCAGTACTTC.